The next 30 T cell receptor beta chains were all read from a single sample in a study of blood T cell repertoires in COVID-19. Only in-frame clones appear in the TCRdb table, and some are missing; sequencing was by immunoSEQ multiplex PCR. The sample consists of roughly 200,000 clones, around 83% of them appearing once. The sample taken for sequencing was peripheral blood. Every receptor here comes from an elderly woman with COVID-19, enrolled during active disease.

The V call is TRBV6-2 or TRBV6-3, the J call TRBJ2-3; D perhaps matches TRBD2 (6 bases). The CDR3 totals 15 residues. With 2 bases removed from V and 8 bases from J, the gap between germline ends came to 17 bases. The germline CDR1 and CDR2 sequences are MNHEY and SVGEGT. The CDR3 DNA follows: TGTGCCAGCAGTTACGCCGGGCGGGGCATAGCTACGCAGTATTTT. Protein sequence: CASSYAGRGIATQYF.

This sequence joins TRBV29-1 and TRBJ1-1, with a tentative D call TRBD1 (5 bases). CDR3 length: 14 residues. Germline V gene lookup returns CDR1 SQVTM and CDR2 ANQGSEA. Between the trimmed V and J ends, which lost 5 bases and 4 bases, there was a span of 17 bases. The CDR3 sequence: CSVPLGVGSTEAFF. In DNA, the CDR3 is TGCAGCGTTCCGCTAGGGGTTGGTAGCACTGAAGCTTTCTTT.

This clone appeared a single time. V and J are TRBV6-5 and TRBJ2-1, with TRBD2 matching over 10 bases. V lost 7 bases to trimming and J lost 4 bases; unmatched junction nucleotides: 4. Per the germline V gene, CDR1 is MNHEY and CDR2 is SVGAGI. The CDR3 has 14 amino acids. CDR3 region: CASIRLAGYNEQFF. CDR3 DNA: TGTGCCAGCATTAGACTAGCGGGTTACAATGAGCAGTTCTTC.

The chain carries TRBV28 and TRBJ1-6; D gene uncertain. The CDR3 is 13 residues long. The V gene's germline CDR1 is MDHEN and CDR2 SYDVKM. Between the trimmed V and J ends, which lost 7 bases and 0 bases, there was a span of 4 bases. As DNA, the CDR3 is TGTGCCAGCACGAGCTCCTATAATTCACCCCTCCACTTT. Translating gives CASTSSYNSPLHF.

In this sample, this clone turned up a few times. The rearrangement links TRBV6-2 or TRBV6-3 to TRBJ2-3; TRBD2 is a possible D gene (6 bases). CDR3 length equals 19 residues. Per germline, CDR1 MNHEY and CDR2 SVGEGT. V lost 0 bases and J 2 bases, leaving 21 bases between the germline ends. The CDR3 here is CASSYSIGDSLWLTDTQYF. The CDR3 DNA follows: TGTGCCAGCAGTTACTCGATTGGGGACTCTCTTTGGCTCACAGATACGCAGTATTTT.

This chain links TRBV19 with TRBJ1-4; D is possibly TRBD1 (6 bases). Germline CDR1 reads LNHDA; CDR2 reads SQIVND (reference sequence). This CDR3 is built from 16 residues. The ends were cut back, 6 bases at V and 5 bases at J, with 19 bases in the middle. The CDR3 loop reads CASSKPGATRNEKLFF. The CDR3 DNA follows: TGTGCCAGTAGCAAACCAGGGGCTACTCGGAATGAAAAACTGTTTTTT.

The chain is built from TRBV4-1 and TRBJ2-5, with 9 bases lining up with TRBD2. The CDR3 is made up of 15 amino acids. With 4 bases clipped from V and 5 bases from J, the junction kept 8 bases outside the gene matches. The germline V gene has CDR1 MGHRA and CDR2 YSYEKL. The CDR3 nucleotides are TGCGCCAGCAGCCCTGCCGGGACTAGCTGGGAGACCCAGTACTTC. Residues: CASSPAGTSWETQYF.

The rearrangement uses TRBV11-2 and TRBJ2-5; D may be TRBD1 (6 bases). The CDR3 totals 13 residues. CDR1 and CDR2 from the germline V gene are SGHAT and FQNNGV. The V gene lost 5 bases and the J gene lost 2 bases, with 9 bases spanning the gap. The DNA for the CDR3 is TGTGCCAGCAGCCGAGGACAGCAAGAGACCCAGTACTTC. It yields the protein CASSRGQQETQYF.

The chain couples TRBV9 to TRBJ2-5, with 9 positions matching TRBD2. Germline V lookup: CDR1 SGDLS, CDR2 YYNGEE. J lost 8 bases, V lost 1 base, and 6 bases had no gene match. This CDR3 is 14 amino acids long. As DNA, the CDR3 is TGTGCCAGCAGCGTACTATGGCGGGAGGGAACCCAGTACTTC. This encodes CASSVLWREGTQYF.

The CDR3 sequence is CACGENTEAFF. In DNA form, the CDR3 reads TGTGCCTGCGGGGAGAACACTGAAGCTTTCTTT. The chain couples TRBV30 to TRBJ1-1; no definite D call. The CDR3 loop spans 11 amino acids. Deletions cut 6 bases from V and 1 base from J, with 6 bases between. Germline V gene data show CDR1 as GTSNPN and CDR2 as SVGIG (reference sequence). The variable domain in full, with the rest retrieved from reference TRBV30 and TRBJ1-1, is SQTIHQWPATLVQPVGSPLSLECTVEGTSNPNLYWYRQAAGRGLQLLFYSVGIGQISSEVPQNLSASRPQDRQFILSSKKLLLSDSGFYLCACGENTEAFFGQGTRLTVV.

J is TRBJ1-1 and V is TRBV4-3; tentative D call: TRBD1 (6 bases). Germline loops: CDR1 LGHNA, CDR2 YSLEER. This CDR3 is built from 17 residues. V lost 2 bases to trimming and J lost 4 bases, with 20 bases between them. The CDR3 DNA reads TGCGCCAGCAGCCAATCCCCCAGACAGGCTGGGTCCACTGAAGCTTTCTTT. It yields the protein CASSQSPRQAGSTEAFF.

CDR3 amino acids: CASSLGSGAYEQYF. CDR3 sequence (DNA): TGTGCCAGCAGCTTAGGCAGCGGGGCCTACGAGCAGTACTTC. The chain combines TRBV13 with TRBJ2-7; TRBD2 aligns across 7 bases. Germline-derived CDR1 and CDR2 are PRHDT and FYEKMQ (reference sequence). The V and J ends lost 0 bases and 2 bases, in that order; junction bases with no gene match: 1. This CDR3 has 14 residues.

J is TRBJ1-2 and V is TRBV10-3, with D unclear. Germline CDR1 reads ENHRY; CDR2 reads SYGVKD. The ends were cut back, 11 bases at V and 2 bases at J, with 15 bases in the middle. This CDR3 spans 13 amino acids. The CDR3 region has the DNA TGTGCCTTAGGTCAGGCTACGAACTATGGCTACACCTTC. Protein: CALGQATNYGYTF.

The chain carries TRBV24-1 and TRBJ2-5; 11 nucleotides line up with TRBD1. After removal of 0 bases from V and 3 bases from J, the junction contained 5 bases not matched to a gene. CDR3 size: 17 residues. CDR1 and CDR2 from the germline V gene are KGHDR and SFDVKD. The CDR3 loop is CATSDLFGTGGKETQYF. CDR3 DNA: TGTGCCACCAGTGATTTGTTTGGGACAGGGGGAAAAGAGACCCAGTACTTC.

CDR3: CASSSGTGGYGNIQYF. DNA for the CDR3: TGCGCCAGCAGCTCGGGGACAGGGGGATATGGAAACATTCAGTACTTC. The chain joins TRBV5-1 to TRBJ2-4; 11 bases fit TRBD1. Trimming cost V 3 bases and J 6 bases; bases outside gene matches: 8. Germline CDR1 reads SGHRS; CDR2 reads YFSETQ. The CDR3 runs 16 residues. Full variable domain (missing parts from reference TRBV5-1 and TRBJ2-4): KAGVTQTPRYLIKTRGQQVTLSCSPISGHRSVSWYQQTPGQGLQFLFEYFSETQRNKGNFPGRFSGRQFSNSRSEMNVSTLELGDSALYLCASSSGTGGYGNIQYFGAGTRLSVL.

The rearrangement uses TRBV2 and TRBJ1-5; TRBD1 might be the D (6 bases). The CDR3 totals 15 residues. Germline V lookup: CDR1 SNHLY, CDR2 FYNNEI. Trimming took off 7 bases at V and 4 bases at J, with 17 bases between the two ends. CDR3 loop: CASILTRGGNQPQHF. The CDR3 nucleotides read TGTGCCAGCATCCTCACTCGAGGGGGAAATCAGCCCCAGCATTTT.

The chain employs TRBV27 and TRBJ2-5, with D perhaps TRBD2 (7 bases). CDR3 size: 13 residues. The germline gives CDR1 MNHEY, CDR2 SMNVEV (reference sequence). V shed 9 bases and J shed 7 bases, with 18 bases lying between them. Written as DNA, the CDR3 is TGTGCCAGACGGACCTTAAGGGGGGGGACCCAGTACTTC. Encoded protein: CARRTLRGGTQYF.

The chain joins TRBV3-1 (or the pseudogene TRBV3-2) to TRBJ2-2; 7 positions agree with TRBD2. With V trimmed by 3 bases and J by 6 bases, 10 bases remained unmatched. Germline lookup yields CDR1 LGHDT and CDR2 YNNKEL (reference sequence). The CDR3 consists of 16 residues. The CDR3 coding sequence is TGTGCCAGCAGCCAGGCCGGGACTAAGGCGTCCGGGGAGCTGTTTTTT. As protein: CASSQAGTKASGELFF.

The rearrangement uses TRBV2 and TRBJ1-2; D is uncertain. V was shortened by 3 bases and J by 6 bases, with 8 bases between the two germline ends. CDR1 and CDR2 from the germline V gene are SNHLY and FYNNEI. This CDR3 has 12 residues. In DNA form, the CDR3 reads TGTGCCAGCAGTGAGTCGGGGAATGGCTACACCTTC. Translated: CASSESGNGYTF. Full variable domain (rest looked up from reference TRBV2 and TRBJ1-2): EPEVTQTPSHQVTQMGQEVILRCVPISNHLYFYWYRQILGQKVEFLVSFYNNEISEKSEIFDDQFSVERPDGSNFTLKIRSTKLEDSAMYFCASSESGNGYTFGSGTRLTVV.

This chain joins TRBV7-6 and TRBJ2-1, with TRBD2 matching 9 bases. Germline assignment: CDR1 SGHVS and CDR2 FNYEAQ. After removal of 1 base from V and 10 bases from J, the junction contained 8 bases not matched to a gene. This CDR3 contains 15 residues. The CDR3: CASSLGTSAVGEQFF. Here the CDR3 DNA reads TGTGCCAGCAGCTTAGGGACTAGCGCTGTAGGCGAGCAGTTCTTC.

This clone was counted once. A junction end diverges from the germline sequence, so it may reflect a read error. The CDR3 DNA reads TGTGCCAGCAGCCAAAATGTGGGGGAGGCAAAGACTGACTTC. Protein product: CASSQNVGEAKTDF. This chain connects TRBV3-1 (or the pseudogene TRBV3-2) to TRBJ1-2, with D possibly being TRBD1 (5 bases). The CDR3 contains 14 residues. Germline V gene data show CDR1 as LGHDT and CDR2 as YNNKEL (reference sequence).

Here the CDR3 DNA reads TGTGCCAGCAGCTTAGAGACAGCAAGGGGCAGCTACACCTTC. Amino acid sequence: CASSLETARGSYTF. This chain connects TRBV7-8 to TRBJ1-2; possible D gene TRBD1, 5 bases. CDR1 and CDR2 from the germline V gene are SGHVS and FQNEAQ. The CDR3 loop spans 14 amino acids. V lost 1 base and J lost 9, with 15 bases in between.

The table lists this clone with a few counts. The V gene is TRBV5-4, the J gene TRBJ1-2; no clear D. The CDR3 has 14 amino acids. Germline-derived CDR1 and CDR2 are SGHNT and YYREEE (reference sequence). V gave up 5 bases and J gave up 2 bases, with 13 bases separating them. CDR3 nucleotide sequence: TGTGCCAGCAGACCGCCGAGGGCCAACTATGGCTACACCTTC. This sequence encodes CASRPPRANYGYTF.

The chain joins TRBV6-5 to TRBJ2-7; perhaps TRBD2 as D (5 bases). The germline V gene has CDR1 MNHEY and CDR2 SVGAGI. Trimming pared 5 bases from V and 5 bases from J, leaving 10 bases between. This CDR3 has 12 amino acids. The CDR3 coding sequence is TGTGCCAGCAGTCTCCCCGGGGACGAGCAGTACTTC. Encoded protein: CASSLPGDEQYF.

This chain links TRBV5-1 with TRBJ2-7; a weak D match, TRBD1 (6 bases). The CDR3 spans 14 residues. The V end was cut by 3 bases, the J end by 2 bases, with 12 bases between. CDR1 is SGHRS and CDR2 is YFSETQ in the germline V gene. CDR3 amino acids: CASSWGHIAYEQYF. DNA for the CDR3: TGCGCCAGCAGCTGGGGACACATTGCCTACGAGCAGTACTTC.

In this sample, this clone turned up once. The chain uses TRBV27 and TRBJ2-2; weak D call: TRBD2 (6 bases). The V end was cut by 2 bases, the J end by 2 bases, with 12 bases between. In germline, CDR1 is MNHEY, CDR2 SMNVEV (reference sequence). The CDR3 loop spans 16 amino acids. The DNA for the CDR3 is TGTGCCAGCAGTTTAACCCCGGGACTCAACACCGGGGAGCTGTTTTTT. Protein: CASSLTPGLNTGELFF.

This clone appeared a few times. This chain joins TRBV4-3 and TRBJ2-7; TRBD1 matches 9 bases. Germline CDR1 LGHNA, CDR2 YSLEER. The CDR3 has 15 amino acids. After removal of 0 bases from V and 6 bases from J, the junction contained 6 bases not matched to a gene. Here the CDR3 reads CASSQDTGGGFEQYF. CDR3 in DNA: TGCGCCAGCAGCCAAGATACAGGGGGCGGCTTCGAGCAGTACTTC.

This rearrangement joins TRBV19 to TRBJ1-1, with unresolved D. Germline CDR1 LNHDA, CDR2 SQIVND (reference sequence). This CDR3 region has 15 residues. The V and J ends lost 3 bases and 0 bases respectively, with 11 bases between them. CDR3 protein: CASSILGGLNTEAFF. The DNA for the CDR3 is TGTGCCAGTAGTATTCTTGGAGGGTTGAACACTGAAGCTTTCTTT.

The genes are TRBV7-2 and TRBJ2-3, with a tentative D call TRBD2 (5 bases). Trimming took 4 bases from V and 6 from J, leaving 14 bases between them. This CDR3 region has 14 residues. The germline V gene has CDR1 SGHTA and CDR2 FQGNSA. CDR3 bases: TGTGCCAGCAGCTCCATAGCGCGATGGGATACGCAGTATTTT. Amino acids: CASSSIARWDTQYF.

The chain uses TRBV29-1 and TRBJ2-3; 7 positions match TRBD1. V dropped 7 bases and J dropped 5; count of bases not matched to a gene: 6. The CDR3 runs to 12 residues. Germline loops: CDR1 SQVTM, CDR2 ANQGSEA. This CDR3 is CSAGQVVDTQYF. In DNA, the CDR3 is TGCAGCGCCGGACAGGTGGTAGATACGCAGTATTTT.